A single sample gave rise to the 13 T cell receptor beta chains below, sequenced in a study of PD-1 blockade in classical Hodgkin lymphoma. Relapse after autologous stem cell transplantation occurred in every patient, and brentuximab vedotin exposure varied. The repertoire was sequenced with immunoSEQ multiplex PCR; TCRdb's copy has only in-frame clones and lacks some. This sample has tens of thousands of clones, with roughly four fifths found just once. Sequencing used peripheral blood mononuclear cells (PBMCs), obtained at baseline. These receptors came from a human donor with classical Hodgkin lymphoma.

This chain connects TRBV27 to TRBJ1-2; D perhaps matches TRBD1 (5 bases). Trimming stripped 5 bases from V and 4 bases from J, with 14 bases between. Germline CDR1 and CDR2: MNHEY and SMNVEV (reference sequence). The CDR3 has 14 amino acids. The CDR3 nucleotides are TGTGCCAGCAGTCCCCGCCAGGGCCCCTATGGCTACACCTTC. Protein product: CASSPRQGPYGYTF.

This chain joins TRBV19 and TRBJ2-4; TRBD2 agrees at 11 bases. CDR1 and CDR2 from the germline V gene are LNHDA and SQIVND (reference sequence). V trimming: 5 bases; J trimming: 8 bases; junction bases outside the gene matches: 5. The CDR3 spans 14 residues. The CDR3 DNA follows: TGTGCCAGTAGTGTTAGCGGGGGGGCTTACATTCAGTACTTC. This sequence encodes CASSVSGGAYIQYF.

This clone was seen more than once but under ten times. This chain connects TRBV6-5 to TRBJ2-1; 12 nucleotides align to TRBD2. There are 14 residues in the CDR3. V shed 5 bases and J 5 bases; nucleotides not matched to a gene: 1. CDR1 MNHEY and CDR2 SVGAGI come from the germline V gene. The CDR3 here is CASSRTSGDNEQFF. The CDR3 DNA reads TGTGCCAGCAGTCGGACTAGCGGGGACAATGAGCAGTTCTTC.

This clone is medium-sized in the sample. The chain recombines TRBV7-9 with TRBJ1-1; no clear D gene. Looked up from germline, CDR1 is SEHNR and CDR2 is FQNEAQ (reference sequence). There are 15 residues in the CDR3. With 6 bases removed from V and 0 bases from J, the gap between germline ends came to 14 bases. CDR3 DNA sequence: TGTGCCAGCAGTTTTCATCACGACGTGAACACTGAAGCTTTCTTT. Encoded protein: CASSFHHDVNTEAFF.

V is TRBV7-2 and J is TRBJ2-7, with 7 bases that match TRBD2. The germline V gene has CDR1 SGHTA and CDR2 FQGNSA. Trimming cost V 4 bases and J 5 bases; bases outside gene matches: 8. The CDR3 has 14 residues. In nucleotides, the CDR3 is TGTGCCAGCAGCTCGCTGGGACTAATCCACGAGCAGTACTTC. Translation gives CASSSLGLIHEQYF.

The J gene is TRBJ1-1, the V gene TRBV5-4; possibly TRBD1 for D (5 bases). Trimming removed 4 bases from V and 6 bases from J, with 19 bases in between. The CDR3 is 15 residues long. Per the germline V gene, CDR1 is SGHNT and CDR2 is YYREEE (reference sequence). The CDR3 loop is CASSQEGRFTAEAFF. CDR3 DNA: TGTGCCAGCAGCCAGGAGGGGCGATTTACGGCTGAAGCTTTCTTT. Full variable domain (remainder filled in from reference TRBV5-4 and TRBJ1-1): ETGVTQSPTHLIKTRGQQVTLRCSSQSGHNTVSWYQQALGQGPQFIFQYYREEENGRGNFPPRFSGLQFPNYSSELNVNALELDDSALYLCASSQEGRFTAEAFFGQGTRLTVV.

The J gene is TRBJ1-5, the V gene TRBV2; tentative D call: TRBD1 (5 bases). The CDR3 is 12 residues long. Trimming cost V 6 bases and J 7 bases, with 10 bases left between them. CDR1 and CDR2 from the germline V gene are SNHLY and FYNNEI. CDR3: CASRGGSQPQHF. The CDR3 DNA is TGTGCCAGCAGGGGGGGGAGCCAGCCCCAGCATTTT.

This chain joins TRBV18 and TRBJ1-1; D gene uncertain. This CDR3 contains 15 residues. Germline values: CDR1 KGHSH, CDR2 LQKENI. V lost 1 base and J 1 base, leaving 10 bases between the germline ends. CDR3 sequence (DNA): TGTGCCAGCTCACCACTGGAACGGAGGAACACTGAAGCTTTCTTT. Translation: CASSPLERRNTEAFF.

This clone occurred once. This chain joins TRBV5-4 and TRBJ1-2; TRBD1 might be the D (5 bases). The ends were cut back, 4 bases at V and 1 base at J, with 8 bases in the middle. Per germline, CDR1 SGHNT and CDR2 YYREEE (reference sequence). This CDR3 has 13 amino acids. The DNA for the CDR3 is TGTGCCAGCAGCATGGACAATAACTATGGCTACACCTTC. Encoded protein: CASSMDNNYGYTF. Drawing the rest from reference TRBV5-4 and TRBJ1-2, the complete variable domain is ETGVTQSPTHLIKTRGQQVTLRCSSQSGHNTVSWYQQALGQGPQFIFQYYREEENGRGNFPPRFSGLQFPNYSSELNVNALELDDSALYLCASSMDNNYGYTFGSGTRLTVV.

This CDR3 reads CASISGQGRNNQPQHF. CDR3 nucleotide sequence: TGTGCCAGCATTAGCGGTCAGGGTCGAAACAATCAGCCCCAGCATTTT. The rearrangement uses TRBV28 and TRBJ1-5, with D perhaps matching TRBD1 (5 bases). This CDR3 comprises 16 residues. Per the germline V gene, CDR1 is MDHEN and CDR2 is SYDVKM. V lost 7 bases, J lost 3 bases, and 19 bases lay in between.

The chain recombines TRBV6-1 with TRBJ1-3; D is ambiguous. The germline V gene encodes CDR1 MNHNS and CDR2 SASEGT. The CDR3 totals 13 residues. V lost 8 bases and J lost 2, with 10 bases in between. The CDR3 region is CASSSRAGNTIYF. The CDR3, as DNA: TGTGCCAGCTCGTCCCGAGCTGGAAACACCATATATTTT.

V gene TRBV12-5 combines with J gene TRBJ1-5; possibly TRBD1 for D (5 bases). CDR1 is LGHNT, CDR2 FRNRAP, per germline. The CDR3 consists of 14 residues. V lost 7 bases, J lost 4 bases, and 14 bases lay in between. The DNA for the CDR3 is TGTGCTAGTGCCACCAGGGCCACAAATCAGCCCCAGCATTTT. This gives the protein CASATRATNQPQHF.

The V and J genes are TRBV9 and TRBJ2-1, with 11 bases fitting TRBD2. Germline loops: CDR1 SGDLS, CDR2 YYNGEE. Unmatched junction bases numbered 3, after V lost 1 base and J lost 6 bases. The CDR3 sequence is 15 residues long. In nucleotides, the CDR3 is TGTGCCAGCAGCGTATCCCTAGCGGGGGGCAATGAGCAGTTCTTC. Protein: CASSVSLAGGNEQFF.